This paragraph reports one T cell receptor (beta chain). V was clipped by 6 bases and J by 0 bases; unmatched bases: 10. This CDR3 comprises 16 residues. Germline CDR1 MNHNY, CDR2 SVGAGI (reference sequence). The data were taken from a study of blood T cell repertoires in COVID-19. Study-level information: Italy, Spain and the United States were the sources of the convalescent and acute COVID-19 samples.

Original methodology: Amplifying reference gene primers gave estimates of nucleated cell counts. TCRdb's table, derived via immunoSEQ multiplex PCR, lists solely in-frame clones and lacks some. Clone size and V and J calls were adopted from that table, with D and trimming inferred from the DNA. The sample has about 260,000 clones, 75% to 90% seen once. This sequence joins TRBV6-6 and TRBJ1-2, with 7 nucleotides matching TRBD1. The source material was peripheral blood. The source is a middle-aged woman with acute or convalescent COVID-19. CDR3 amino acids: CASSRNPGGTNYGYTF. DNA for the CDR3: TGTGCCAGCAGCAGAAACCCAGGGGGAACTAACTATGGCTACACCTTC.